One and the same sample provided the 28 T cell receptor beta chains below, sequenced in a study of blood T cell repertoires in COVID-19. The table came from immunoSEQ multiplex PCR; TCRdb's copy has only in-frame clones and leaves some out. The table lists fewer than 600,000 clones, around 87% of them singletons. Sequencing used PBMCs or T cells enriched from blood (not recorded which). Receptor source: a woman aged 40 to 50 who had recovered from COVID-19.

Comments on this clone: Since a much larger clone is just one base distant, this may be a read error. The DNA for the CDR3 is TGTGCCAGCAGCTTGGCCGGGGACTATGGCTACACCTTC. Its translation is CASSLAGDYGYTF. The chain recombines TRBV5-6 with TRBJ1-2, with D unresolved. The CDR3 spans 13 residues. V gave up 0 bases and J gave up 3 bases, with 6 bases separating them. Germline CDR1 and CDR2: SGHDT and YYEEEE.

This rearrangement joins TRBV7-2 to TRBJ1-5; tentative D call: TRBD1 (6 bases). This CDR3 comprises 13 residues. Trimming left V 5 bases short and J 5 bases short, with 10 bases between. Germline CDR1 SGHTA, CDR2 FQGNSA. The CDR3 region is CASSTGQYQPQHF. As DNA, the CDR3 is TGTGCCAGCAGCACCGGACAGTATCAGCCCCAGCATTTT.

The rearrangement uses TRBV19 and TRBJ1-5; no clear D. The CDR3 has 16 residues. With 1 base removed from V and 4 bases from J, the gap between germline ends came to 14 bases. Germline lookup yields CDR1 LNHDA and CDR2 SQIVND (reference sequence). CDR3 nucleotide sequence: TGTGCCAGTAGTATAGGAGACCCAGTGACAAATCAGCCCCAGCATTTT. This gives the protein CASSIGDPVTNQPQHF. Variable domain in full (rest from reference TRBV19 and TRBJ1-5): DGGITQSPKYLFRKEGQNVTLSCEQNLNHDAMYWYRQDPGQGLRLIYYSQIVNDFQKGDIAEGYSVSREKKESFPLTVTSAQKNPTAFYLCASSIGDPVTNQPQHFGDGTRLSIL.

The chain uses TRBV19 and TRBJ1-4; D remains ambiguous. V shed 5 bases and J shed 7 bases, with 8 bases lying between them. This CDR3 has 12 amino acids. CDR1 is LNHDA and CDR2 is SQIVND in the germline V gene (reference sequence). DNA for the CDR3: TGTGCCAGTAGTTTTCTAGGTGAAAAACTGTTTTTT. Protein product: CASSFLGEKLFF.

The chain recombines TRBV29-1 with TRBJ1-1; 7 bases fit TRBD1. V dropped 5 bases and J dropped 3; count of bases not matched to a gene: 6. CDR1 and CDR2 from the germline V gene are SQVTM and ANQGSEA. The CDR3 has 13 amino acids. This CDR3 is CSVKTGTYTEAFF. The DNA for the CDR3 is TGCAGCGTTAAGACAGGGACTTACACTGAAGCTTTCTTT.

The V call is TRBV27, the J call TRBJ2-2; D possibly corresponds to TRBD1 (5 bases). The V gene's germline CDR1 is MNHEY and CDR2 SMNVEV (reference sequence). The CDR3 covers 15 residues. V was shortened by 3 bases and J by 4 bases, with 12 bases between the two germline ends. The DNA of the CDR3 is TGTGCCAGCAGTTTCGGGCAGGGAAGCACCGGGGAGCTGTTTTTT. Translation gives CASSFGQGSTGELFF.

The CDR3: CASHIVGRGETQYF. CDR3 coding DNA: TGTGCCAGCCATATTGTCGGCAGGGGGGAGACCCAGTACTTC. The chain combines TRBV5-6 with TRBJ2-5, with 7 bases fitting TRBD1. Germline V lookup: CDR1 SGHDT, CDR2 YYEEEE. V was pared by 7 bases and J by 5 bases, with 11 bases of the junction left unmatched. The CDR3 has 14 residues.

The chain couples TRBV7-2 to TRBJ2-7, with unresolved D. Germline assignment: CDR1 SGHTA and CDR2 FQGNSA. The length of the CDR3 is 15 residues. The V end lost 4 bases, the J end lost 2 bases, and 15 bases lay between the germline ends. The CDR3 DNA sequence: TGTGCCAGCAGCTCGGTTCTCGGTTTCACCTACGAGCAGTACTTC. It codes for CASSSVLGFTYEQYF.

The chain has TRBV5-1 and TRBJ1-4; D is possibly TRBD1 (6 bases). Germline CDR1 SGHRS, CDR2 YFSETQ. V was pared by 4 bases and J by 8 bases, with 12 bases between. CDR3 length equals 13 residues. The CDR3, as DNA: TGCGCCAGCAGCACCCGAGGACAGGAAAAACTGTTTTTT. It encodes CASSTRGQEKLFF.

This clone was detected a few times. The chain employs TRBV11-2 and TRBJ2-1, with 8 bases aligning to TRBD1. This CDR3 contains 16 residues. The V gene's germline CDR1 is SGHAT and CDR2 FQNNGV. After removal of 2 bases from V and 1 base from J, the junction contained 4 bases not matched to a gene. Written as DNA, the CDR3 is TGTGCCAGCAGCTTAAACGGACAGGGTTCCTACAATGAGCAGTTCTTC. It codes for CASSLNGQGSYNEQFF.

For this clone: At one end the junction does not follow the germline gene, possibly because of a read error. V is TRBV7-2 and J is TRBJ2-7, with 11 bases fitting TRBD2. This CDR3 spans 14 amino acids. Germline V gene data show CDR1 as SGHTA and CDR2 as FQGNSA. The DNA for the CDR3 is TGTGCCAGCAGCTTACTGCTAGCGGGAGGAGAGCAGCACTTC. Translating it yields CASSLLLAGGEQHF.

The chain uses TRBV19 and TRBJ2-3; maybe TRBD2 (6 bases). With 7 bases removed from V and 3 bases from J, the gap between germline ends came to 8 bases. The CDR3 sequence is 12 residues long. The germline V gene has CDR1 LNHDA and CDR2 SQIVND (reference sequence). CDR3 loop: CASTGRTDTQYF. CDR3 nucleotide sequence: TGTGCCAGTACCGGGAGAACAGATACGCAGTATTTT.

This clone was observed a handful of times. The gene calls are TRBV4-1 and TRBJ1-1; 7 bases match TRBD1. This CDR3 region has 12 residues. V shed 3 bases and J 9 bases; nucleotides not matched to a gene: 4. Germline CDR1 MGHRA, CDR2 YSYEKL. The CDR3 sequence is CASSHNRGKAFF. DNA of the CDR3: TGCGCCAGCAGCCATAACAGGGGAAAAGCTTTCTTT.

The CDR3 loop reads CATSDFGRGPETQYF. CDR3 DNA: TGTGCCACCAGTGATTTTGGCAGGGGGCCGGAGACCCAGTACTTC. The gene calls are TRBV24-1 and TRBJ2-5; 8 bases fit TRBD1. CDR3 length: 15 residues. Trimming cost V 1 base and J 5 bases; bases outside gene matches: 5. CDR1 is KGHDR and CDR2 is SFDVKD in the germline V gene.

To note about this clone: Additional DNA sequences in this sample encode the identical CDR3. The chain is built from TRBV12-3 or TRBV12-4 and TRBJ1-1; D is undetermined. CDR3 length: 11 residues. The V end lost 5 bases, the J end lost 1 base, and 2 bases lay between the germline ends. As DNA, the CDR3 is TGTGCCAGCAGTCAGAACACTGAAGCTTTCTTT. It yields the protein CASSQNTEAFF.

This chain links TRBV30 with TRBJ2-1, with 10 positions matching TRBD1. CDR1 and CDR2 from the germline V gene are GTSNPN and SVGIG (reference sequence). Trimming at V came to 3 bases and at J to 3 bases, leaving 5 bases not matched to a gene. The CDR3 consists of 15 residues. DNA of the CDR3: TGTGCCTGGAGGGGAGGGACAGGGGTCTACAATGAGCAGTTCTTC. Residues: CAWRGGTGVYNEQFF.

The CDR3 here is CASSHFPGQGLREQYF. CDR3 DNA: TGTGCCAGCAGCCATTTTCCGGGACAGGGTTTGCGCGAGCAGTACTTC. The gene calls are TRBV14 and TRBJ2-7, with TRBD1 identical over 9 bases. With 3 bases clipped from V and 6 bases from J, the junction kept 12 bases outside the gene matches. Per germline, CDR1 SGHDN and CDR2 FVKESK. This CDR3 has 16 residues.

Remarks on this clone: An end of the junction differs from the germline gene, which may be a read error. The genes are TRBV7-7 and TRBJ2-1; TRBD1 is a possible D gene (5 bases). Germline-derived CDR1 and CDR2 are SSHAT and FNYEAQ (reference sequence). The CDR3 sequence is 15 residues long. The CDR3 DNA sequence: TGTGCTAGCAGCTCCCAAGGGGCCGCCTACAATGAGCAGTTCTTC. This codes for CASSSQGAAYNEQFF.

This clone has more than one count but fewer than ten. The rearrangement links TRBV11-2 to TRBJ1-1, with D unclear. Germline-derived CDR1 and CDR2 are SGHAT and FQNNGV. CDR3 length: 14 amino acids. V dropped 2 bases and J dropped 3 bases, with 10 bases sitting between them. The CDR3, as DNA: TGTGCCAGCAGCTTACCTCAGCGGTACACTGAAGCTTTCTTT. It encodes CASSLPQRYTEAFF.

This clone appeared once. The CDR3 bases are TGTGCCGCCGGGACAGGGACGGGAGAGACCCAGTACTTC. Amino acids: CAAGTGTGETQYF. The genes are TRBV2 and TRBJ2-5; 9 bases match TRBD1. The V and J ends lost 11 bases and 4 bases, in that order; junction bases with no gene match: 8. This CDR3 comprises 13 residues. Germline CDR1 is SNHLY and CDR2 is FYNNEI.

The chain has TRBV25-1 and TRBJ2-1; possibly TRBD2 for D (7 bases). The CDR3 contains 16 residues. The V end lost 1 base, the J end lost 8 bases, and 18 bases lay between the germline ends. The germline V gene has CDR1 MGHDK and CDR2 SYGVNS. The CDR3 sequence: CASSESLRGRAHEQFF. In DNA, the CDR3 is TGTGCCAGCAGTGAATCTCTAAGGGGGAGGGCCCATGAGCAGTTCTTC.

There are a few counts of this clone. The chain recombines TRBV3-1 (or the pseudogene TRBV3-2) with TRBJ2-1, with 10 bases lining up with TRBD2. The length of the CDR3 is 17 residues. Germline V gene data show CDR1 as LGHDT and CDR2 as YNNKEL (reference sequence). Trimming at V came to 3 bases and at J to 2 bases, leaving 7 bases not matched to a gene. The CDR3 DNA is TGTGCCAGCAGCCAGGGGTTAGCGGGAGGCCCCTACAATGAGCAGTTCTTC. Protein sequence: CASSQGLAGGPYNEQFF.

The chain employs TRBV19 and TRBJ2-2; D is perhaps TRBD2 (5 bases). The ends were cut back, 10 bases at V and 5 bases at J, with 26 bases in the middle. CDR3 length equals 17 residues. CDR1 is LNHDA, CDR2 SQIVND, per germline (reference sequence). The CDR3 protein is CATSRTEGGPLTGELFF. CDR3 nucleotide sequence: TGTGCCACCTCCCGGACGGAAGGAGGACCACTGACCGGGGAGCTGTTTTTT.

Worth noting for this clone: At one end, the junction sequence differs from germline, possibly due to a read error. The gene calls are TRBV6-2 or TRBV6-3 and TRBJ1-1; TRBD1 matches at 8 bases. This CDR3 has 15 amino acids. Germline V gene sequence: CDR1 MNHEY, CDR2 SVGEGT. The CDR3 region is CASSRRTGLKTEAFF. In DNA, the CDR3 is TGTGCCAGCAGTCGACGGACAGGGCTGAAAACTGAAGCTTTCTTT.

The chain carries TRBV15 and TRBJ2-1, with 8 bases aligning to TRBD1. Germline lookup yields CDR1 LNHNV and CDR2 YYDKDF (reference sequence). The CDR3 runs 16 residues. V dropped 4 bases and J dropped 7; count of bases not matched to a gene: 12. The CDR3 bases are TGTGCCACCAGCAACGTTGGGAGGACAGGGCGAAATGAGCAGTTCTTC. As protein: CATSNVGRTGRNEQFF. Full variable domain (remainder filled in from reference TRBV15 and TRBJ2-1): DAMVIQNPRYQVTQFGKPVTLSCSQTLNHNVMYWYQQKSSQAPKLLFHYYDKDFNNEADTPDNFQSRRPNTSFCFLDIRSPGLGDTAMYLCATSNVGRTGRNEQFFGPGTRLTVL.

The V and J genes are TRBV11-3 and TRBJ1-1; D is possibly TRBD1 (6 bases). Trimming removed 1 base from V and 1 base from J, with 10 bases in between. The CDR3 runs to 15 residues. CDR1 is SGHNT and CDR2 is YENEEA in the germline V gene. CDR3 sequence: CASSLVGAENTEAFF. CDR3 nucleotide sequence: TGTGCCAGCAGCTTAGTGGGGGCTGAGAACACTGAAGCTTTCTTT.

The CDR3 is CSVEVGKRGYNEQFF. CDR3 nucleotide sequence: TGCAGCGTTGAGGTGGGTAAAAGAGGCTACAATGAGCAGTTCTTC. The chain joins TRBV29-1 to TRBJ2-1, with no clear D. The V gene's germline CDR1 is SQVTM and CDR2 ANQGSEA. The CDR3 has 15 amino acids. V was pared by 3 bases and J by 3 bases, with 15 bases between.

The V and J genes are TRBV30 and TRBJ1-1; no definite D call. V dropped 4 bases and J dropped 7 bases, with 19 bases sitting between them. Germline V lookup: CDR1 GTSNPN, CDR2 SVGIG (reference sequence). The CDR3 sequence is 14 residues long. CDR3 region: CAWTRRGPTDEAFF. The CDR3 bases are TGTGCCTGGACCCGTAGAGGTCCGACCGATGAAGCTTTCTTT.